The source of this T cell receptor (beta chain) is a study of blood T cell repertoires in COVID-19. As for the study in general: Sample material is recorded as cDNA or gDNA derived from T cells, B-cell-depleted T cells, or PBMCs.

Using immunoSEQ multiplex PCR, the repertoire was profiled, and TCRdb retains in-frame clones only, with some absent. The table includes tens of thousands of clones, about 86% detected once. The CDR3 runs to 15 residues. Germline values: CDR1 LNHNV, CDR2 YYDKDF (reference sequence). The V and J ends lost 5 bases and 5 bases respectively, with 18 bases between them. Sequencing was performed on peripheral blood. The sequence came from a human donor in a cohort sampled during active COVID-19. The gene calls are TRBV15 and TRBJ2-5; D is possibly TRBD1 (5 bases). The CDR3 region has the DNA TGTGCCACCAGCGCCTCCGGGCAGGGAATTGAGACCCAGTACTTC. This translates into CATSASGQGIETQYF.